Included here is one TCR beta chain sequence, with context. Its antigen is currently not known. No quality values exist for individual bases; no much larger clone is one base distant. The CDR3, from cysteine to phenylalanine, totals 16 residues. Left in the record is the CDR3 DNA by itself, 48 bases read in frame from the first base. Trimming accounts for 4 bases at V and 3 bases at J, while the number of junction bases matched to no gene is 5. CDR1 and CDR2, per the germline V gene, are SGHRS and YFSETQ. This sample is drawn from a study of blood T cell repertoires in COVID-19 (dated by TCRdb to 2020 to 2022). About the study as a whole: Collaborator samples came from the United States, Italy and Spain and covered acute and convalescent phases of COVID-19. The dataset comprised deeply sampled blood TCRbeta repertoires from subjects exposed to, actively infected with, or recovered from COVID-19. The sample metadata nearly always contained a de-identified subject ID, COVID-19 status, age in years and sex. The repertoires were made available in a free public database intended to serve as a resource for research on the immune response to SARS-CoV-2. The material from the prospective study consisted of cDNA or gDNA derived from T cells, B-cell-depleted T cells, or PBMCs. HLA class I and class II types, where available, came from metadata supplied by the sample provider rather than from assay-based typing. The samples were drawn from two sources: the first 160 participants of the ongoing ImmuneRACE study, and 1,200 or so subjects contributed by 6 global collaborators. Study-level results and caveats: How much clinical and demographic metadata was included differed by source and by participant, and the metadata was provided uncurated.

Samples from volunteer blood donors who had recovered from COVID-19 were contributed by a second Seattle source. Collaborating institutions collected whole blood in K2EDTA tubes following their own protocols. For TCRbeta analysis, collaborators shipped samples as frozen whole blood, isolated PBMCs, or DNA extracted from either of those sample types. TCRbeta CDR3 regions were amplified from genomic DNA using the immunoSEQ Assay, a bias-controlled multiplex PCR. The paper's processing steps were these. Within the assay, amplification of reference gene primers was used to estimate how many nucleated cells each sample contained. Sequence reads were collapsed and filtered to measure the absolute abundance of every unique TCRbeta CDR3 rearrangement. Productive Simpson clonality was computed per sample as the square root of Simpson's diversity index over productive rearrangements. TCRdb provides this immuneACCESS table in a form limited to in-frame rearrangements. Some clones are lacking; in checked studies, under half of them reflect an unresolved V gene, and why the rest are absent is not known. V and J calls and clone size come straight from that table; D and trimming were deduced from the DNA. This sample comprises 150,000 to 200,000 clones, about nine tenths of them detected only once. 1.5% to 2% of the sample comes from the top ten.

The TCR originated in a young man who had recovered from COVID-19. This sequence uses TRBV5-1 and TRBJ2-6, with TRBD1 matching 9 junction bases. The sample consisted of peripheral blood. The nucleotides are TGCGCCAGCAGCCAACAGGGGGCGGGTGGGGCCAACGTCCTGACTTTC. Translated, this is CASSQQGAGGANVLTF.